The sequence of this T cell receptor gamma chain was determined in a study of Vδ1+ human thymocytes. Study-level findings and limits: Thymic TRG and TRD repertoires appeared highly polyclonal. TRG sequences recurred across donors, whereas TRD sequences stayed essentially private. Despite high sort purity, roughly a fifth of thymic T cell receptor delta sequences were Vdelta2. The authors advised highly purified populations and single-cell validation.

This CDR3 region has 13 residues. CDR1 VTNTFY and CDR2 YDVSTARD come from the germline V gene (reference sequence). J lost 4 bases, V lost 3 bases, and 6 bases had no gene match. About this clone itself: Its antigen is unknown.

The template was reverse-transcribed extracted RNA. CDR3 amplicons came from multiplex PCR with pooled V-gene forward and constant-region reverse primers. TCRdb called clones anew from the multiplex PCR reads with CATT. Counted here are some 6,100 gamma-chain clones, around 42% occurring once; the ten biggest clones make up roughly 2.1%. After alphabeta T cell depletion, CD3+ Vdelta1+ Vdelta2- thymocytes were sorted. The chain employs TRGV3 and TRGJ1 or TRGJ2. TCRdb supplies no J gene; here it was assigned by aligning the nucleotide sequence to germline. Sequenced input: Vdelta1+ gamma-delta thymocytes from the thymus. This sample's subset: FACS-sorted CD3+ TCRalphabeta- TCRVdelta1+ TCRVdelta2- thymocytes. The TCR sequence derives from a boy under two years old who had congenital heart surgery. The CDR3 nucleotides read TGTGCCACCTGGGACGGCCAGTATTATAAGAAACTCTTT. It is translated as CATWDGQYYKKLF.